Below, one TCR beta chain is given with its context. Its antigen is as yet unknown. This specimen belongs to a study of beta chain features in type 1 diabetes. Broader study findings: For Type 1 diabetes patients, all four CD4+ subsets carried TCRB CDR3s that were moderately but significantly shorter. cDNA sequencing could over-represent cells with high TCR expression.

The V end was cut by 2 bases, the J end by 5 bases, with 10 bases between. Germline CDR1 is MNHNY and CDR2 is SVGAGI (reference sequence). CDR3 length: 13 residues. The study reverse transcribed the entire isolated RNA, so it sequenced expressed TCRB transcripts. Measured with immunoSEQ multiplex PCR; TCRdb has only the in-frame clones, and not every one. The sample lists roughly 180,000 clones, 7% to 9% seen once, with roughly 0.5% in the top ten. The sequence derives from a man younger than 30 with type 1 diabetes. The material sequenced was central memory CD4+ T cells from blood. The chain joins TRBV6-6 to TRBJ2-7; D possibly corresponds to TRBD1 (5 bases). The CDR3 here is CASSYDRRDEQYF. The CDR3 bases are TGTGCCAGCAGTTACGACAGAAGGGACGAGCAGTACTTC.